Listed here are 25 T cell receptor beta chains from one sample, sequenced in a study of T cells in Graves' hyperthyroidism and ophthalmopathy. Amplification yielded TCR beta CDR3 regions, with RNA transcripts as the source. The primer set for the first-round RT-PCR of the TCR CDR3 was HTBI. MiXCR, applied by TCRdb to the multiplex PCR reads, yields one record per CDR3 protein. Counted here are about 400,000 distinct CDR3 sequences, approximately 14% occurring once; the ten biggest clones make up 25% to 35%. The source material was blood. These TCRs come from a woman aged 18 to 35 with Graves' hyperthyroidism that later progressed to Graves' ophthalmopathy.

This clonotype was observed at least ten times. The chain combines TRBV30 with TRBJ1-5, with D hard to call. The CDR3 totals 14 residues. The V gene lost 1 base and the J gene lost 0 bases, with 7 bases spanning the gap. Germline V gene sequence: CDR1 GTSNPN, CDR2 SVGIG (reference sequence). The CDR3 protein is CAWSGARSNQPQHF. For the CDR3, the DNA is TGTGCCTGGAGTGGAGCCCGTAGCAATCAGCCCCAGCATTTT. The complete variable domain, with remaining parts taken from reference TRBV30 and TRBJ1-5, reads SQTIHQWPATLVQPVGSPLSLECTVEGTSNPNLYWYRQAAGRGLQLLFYSVGIGQISSEVPQNLSASRPQDRQFILSSKKLLLSDSGFYLCAWSGARSNQPQHFGDGTRLSIL.

This clonotype was picked up a small number of times. This rearrangement joins TRBV5-1 to TRBJ2-5, with 9 bases that match TRBD2. Germline V gene sequence: CDR1 SGHRS, CDR2 YFSETQ. The V gene end was trimmed by 0 bases and the J gene end by 7 bases; junction bases not matched to a gene: 7. The CDR3 totals 15 residues. CDR3 amino acids: CASSLALAGPGTQYF. In DNA form, the CDR3 reads TGCGCCAGCAGCTTGGCTCTAGCGGGACCAGGGACCCAGTACTTC.

In this sample, this clonotype turned up many times. In nucleotides, the CDR3 is TGCAGTGCCCAGACAGTGTTTAGCAATCAGCCCCAGCATTTT. Translation gives CSAQTVFSNQPQHF. The genes are TRBV20-1 and TRBJ1-5; weak D call: TRBD1 (5 bases). From germline, CDR1 is DFQATT and CDR2 SNEGSKA (reference sequence). V gave up 6 bases and J gave up 0 bases, with 12 bases separating them. CDR3 length: 14 residues.

This clonotype was observed a single time. The chain employs TRBV12-3 or TRBV12-4 and TRBJ2-1; TRBD2 matches at 11 bases. The junction had 5 bases not matched to a gene; V was cut back by 5 bases and J by 5 bases. CDR3 size: 15 residues. The CDR3 loop reads CASSEGLAENNEQFF. The CDR3 DNA sequence: TGTGCCAGCAGTGAGGGACTAGCGGAGAACAATGAGCAGTTCTTC.

This clonotype was detected ten times or more. The gene calls are TRBV27 and TRBJ2-6; no clear D gene. This CDR3 is built from 12 residues. V was cut by 8 bases and J by 4 bases, with 6 bases left in between. The germline V gene has CDR1 MNHEY and CDR2 SMNVEV (reference sequence). Here the CDR3 DNA reads TGTGCCAGCTGGTCCGGGGCCAACGTCCTGACTTTC. Translating it yields CASWSGANVLTF. Full variable domain (rest looked up from reference TRBV27 and TRBJ2-6): EAQVTQNPRYLITVTGKKLTVTCSQNMNHEYMSWYRQDPGLGLRQIYYSMNVEVTDKGDVPEGYKVSRKEKRNFPLILESPSPNQTSLYFCASWSGANVLTFGAGSRLTVL.

This clonotype was counted only a few times. CDR3 coding DNA: TGCGCCACCACCACCGGGTTGTTCTACGAGCAGTACTTC. Protein sequence: CATTTGLFYEQYF. This sequence joins TRBV10-2 and TRBJ2-7, with D unclear. Germline CDR1 and CDR2: WSHSY and SAAADI. This CDR3 is built from 13 residues. With 10 bases removed from V and 3 bases from J, the gap between germline ends came to 16 bases.

This clonotype came up many times. J is TRBJ2-7 and V is TRBV10-3; 7 bases fit TRBD1. The junction had 6 bases not matched to a gene; V was cut back by 3 bases and J by 7 bases. Germline V gives CDR1 ENHRY, CDR2 SYGVKD. The CDR3 is made up of 13 amino acids. In DNA form, the CDR3 reads TGTGCCATCAGTGAAACAGGGGCTGAGGAGCAGTACTTC. Translated, it gives CAISETGAEEQYF.

This clonotype was observed many times. V is TRBV20-1 and J is TRBJ2-7; no reliable D call. The length of the CDR3 is 11 residues. The germline V gene has CDR1 DFQATT and CDR2 SNEGSKA (reference sequence). Trimming removed 5 bases at V and 3 bases at J, with 8 bases between. The CDR3 region is CSASRNYEQYF. CDR3 sequence (DNA): TGCAGTGCTTCGAGAAACTACGAGCAGTACTTC.

This clonotype was counted ten times or more. The V call is TRBV20-1, the J call TRBJ2-7, with 7 bases fitting TRBD2. This CDR3 is 12 amino acids long. Germline loops: CDR1 DFQATT, CDR2 SNEGSKA (reference sequence). The CDR3 bases are TGCAGCCCCTGGGGGGAGGGCTACGAGCAGTACTTC. Its protein product is CSPWGEGYEQYF.

There are a few counts of this clonotype. The rearrangement links TRBV28 to TRBJ2-7; weak D call: TRBD1 (6 bases). V dropped 6 bases and J dropped 3 bases, with 12 bases sitting between them. This CDR3 is 13 amino acids long. CDR1 and CDR2 (germline): MDHEN, SYDVKM. The CDR3, as DNA: TGTGCCAGCAGCCCCCAGGGGTTCTACGAGCAGTACTTC. Amino acid sequence: CASSPQGFYEQYF.

This clonotype came up a few times. This chain uses TRBV13 with TRBJ2-7; 7 bases align to TRBD1. The germline gives CDR1 PRHDT, CDR2 FYEKMQ (reference sequence). The ends lost 5 bases at V and 0 bases at J; junction bases unmatched: 4. This CDR3 is 14 amino acids long. CDR3 protein: CASSVQGLSYEQYF. CDR3 nucleotide sequence: TGTGCCAGCAGCGTACAGGGGCTCTCCTACGAGCAGTACTTC.

This clonotype appeared many times. The chain couples TRBV7-2 to TRBJ2-1, with D perhaps matching TRBD2 (6 bases). The germline gives CDR1 SGHTA, CDR2 FQGNSA. The length of the CDR3 is 14 residues. Trimming shortened V by 1 base and J by 9 bases, and 13 bases separated the two germline ends. In DNA form, the CDR3 reads TGTGCCAGCAGCTTAGAGGCGGGATGGGGTGAGCAGTTCTTC. This sequence encodes CASSLEAGWGEQFF.

This clonotype turned up a few times. The chain carries TRBV5-5 and TRBJ2-6, with 10 bases identical to TRBD1. The CDR3 is 17 amino acids. Trimming cost V 4 bases and J 3 bases; bases outside gene matches: 7. Germline V CDR1 and CDR2: SGHKS, YYEKEE (reference sequence). CDR3 bases: TGTGCCAGCAGCGTGGTGGGACAGGGGTATGGGGCCAACGTCCTGACTTTC. This codes for CASSVVGQGYGANVLTF.

The rearrangement uses TRBV18 and TRBJ2-4; the match to TRBD2 covers 12 bases. Germline V gene lookup returns CDR1 KGHSH and CDR2 LQKENI. The J segment lost 7 bases and the V segment lost 3 bases, leaving 10 bases of the junction unmatched. The CDR3 is 17 amino acids. Written as DNA, the CDR3 is TGTGCCAGCTCACCCCGGACTAGCGGGGCCCCGGGGAACATTCAGTACTTC. It encodes CASSPRTSGAPGNIQYF.

This clonotype was observed many times. The CDR3 DNA follows: TGTGCCAGCTCACCACCGGCGGGACAGGGGTACGAGCAGTACTTC. Amino acid sequence: CASSPPAGQGYEQYF. The chain couples TRBV18 to TRBJ2-7, with 10 bases matching TRBD1. The V segment lost 0 bases and the J segment 4 bases; nucleotides outside the gene matches: 3. Germline V gives CDR1 KGHSH, CDR2 LQKENI. The CDR3 extends over 15 amino acids.

V and J are TRBV9 and TRBJ2-5; weak D call: TRBD2 (7 bases). Germline-derived CDR1 and CDR2 are SGDLS and YYNGEE. The CDR3 extends over 15 amino acids. Deletions cut 3 bases from V and 4 bases from J, with 16 bases between. CDR3 DNA: TGTGCCAGCAGCGCTAAGGGGGGGCACGGAGAGACCCAGTACTTC. This codes for CASSAKGGHGETQYF.

This clonotype was recorded many times. V is TRBV25-1 and J is TRBJ2-4; maybe TRBD1 (5 bases). Germline CDR1 and CDR2: MGHDK and SYGVNS. Trimming took 0 bases from V and 1 from J, leaving 13 bases between them. The CDR3 has 17 residues. The CDR3 DNA reads as TGTGCCAGCAGTGAATATACGGCAGGGTCTGCCAAAAACATTCAGTACTTC. It specifies CASSEYTAGSAKNIQYF.

This clonotype was seen a few times. The chain uses TRBV24-1 and TRBJ1-4; TRBD1 is a possible D gene (6 bases). This CDR3 is 17 amino acids long. Germline V gives CDR1 KGHDR, CDR2 SFDVKD. Trimming cost V 4 bases and J 10 bases, with 24 bases left between them. The CDR3 sequence is CATSDPPNRDRRVKLFF. CDR3 sequence (DNA): TGTGCCACCAGTGACCCCCCCAACAGGGATCGGAGGGTAAAACTGTTTTTT.

The rearrangement links TRBV30 to TRBJ2-1, with D perhaps assigned TRBD1 or TRBD2 (5 bases each). Trimming stripped 2 bases from V and 8 bases from J, with 13 bases between. Germline assignment: CDR1 GTSNPN and CDR2 SVGIG (reference sequence). The CDR3 consists of 13 residues. The CDR3 here is CAWSYMRGDEQFF. DNA of the CDR3: TGTGCCTGGAGTTATATGAGGGGCGATGAGCAGTTCTTC.

This clonotype was found a few times. The genes are TRBV6-4 and TRBJ2-7; D might be TRBD1 or TRBD2, each matching 5 bases. The CDR3 extends over 11 amino acids. Germline-derived CDR1 and CDR2 are MRHNA and SNTAGT. The V and J ends lost 4 bases and 7 bases respectively, with 8 bases between them. The CDR3 reads CASSGDGEQYF. CDR3 sequence (DNA): TGTGCCAGCAGTGGGGACGGGGAGCAGTACTTC.

This chain connects TRBV30 to TRBJ1-5, with TRBD1 identical over 7 bases. Germline V gene lookup returns CDR1 GTSNPN and CDR2 SVGIG (reference sequence). The CDR3 covers 15 residues. Losses at the gene ends were 2 bases for V and 2 bases for J; bases not matched to a gene: 6. This CDR3 reads CAWSLGQVGNQPQHF. The CDR3 DNA follows: TGTGCCTGGAGTCTAGGACAGGTAGGCAATCAGCCCCAGCATTTT.

In this sample, this clonotype turned up a few times. The chain is built from TRBV7-9 and TRBJ2-7; possible D gene TRBD2, 6 bases. This CDR3 has 12 residues. Germline-derived CDR1 and CDR2 are SEHNR and FQNEAQ (reference sequence). Between the trimmed V and J ends, which lost 4 bases and 7 bases, there was a span of 11 bases. CDR3 DNA sequence: TGTGCCAGCAGCTACTTAGCGGCGGAGCAGTACTTC. Encoded protein: CASSYLAAEQYF.

Ten or more counts support this clonotype. The chain is built from TRBV7-2 and TRBJ2-7, with 7 bases matching TRBD2. The germline gives CDR1 SGHTA, CDR2 FQGNSA. Trimming at V came to 1 base and at J to 0 bases, leaving 6 bases not matched to a gene. This CDR3 spans 16 amino acids. The chain's CDR3 is CASSLGAGRSSYEQYF. CDR3 DNA: TGTGCCAGCAGCTTAGGAGCGGGAAGAAGCTCCTACGAGCAGTACTTC.

This clonotype was picked up many times. This chain uses TRBV24-1 with TRBJ2-1, with 12 bases that match TRBD2. J lost 6 bases, V lost 2 bases, and 7 bases had no gene match. Germline CDR1 reads KGHDR; CDR2 reads SFDVKD. The CDR3 spans 17 residues. This CDR3 reads CATSDSMTSGRGNEQFF. In nucleotides, the CDR3 is TGTGCCACCAGTGATTCGATGACTAGCGGGAGAGGCAATGAGCAGTTCTTC.

The chain links TRBV10-3 to TRBJ2-7; D is unclear. The CDR3 has 13 amino acids. The V end was cut by 0 bases, the J end by 6 bases, with 9 bases between. The germline V gene has CDR1 ENHRY and CDR2 SYGVKD. The DNA of the CDR3 is TGTGCCATCAGTGAGTCCGAAAGAAGCGAGCAGTACTTC. Encoded protein: CAISESERSEQYF.